The 7 T cell receptor beta chains reported below all come from one sample, sequenced in a study of read filtering for tumor transcriptome and immune sequencing. The library was built from roughly 400 ng RNA with molecular barcoded adaptors for alpha/delta and beta/gamma chains. TCRdb reanalysed the reads using MiXCR and keeps one entry per CDR3 protein. This sample has about 58,000 distinct CDR3 sequences; more than 9% occur once, and the top ten carry more than 15%. The sample taken for sequencing was a population of CD138-negative cells sorted from bone marrow. The receptors shown here come from a donor aged 40 or older with multiple myeloma.

Ten or more counts support this clonotype. The chain recombines TRBV7-9 with TRBJ1-1; no clear D. Germline V gene lookup returns CDR1 SEHNR and CDR2 FQNEAQ (reference sequence). V was pared by 6 bases and J by 3 bases, with 5 bases between. CDR3 length: 11 amino acids. CDR3 protein: CASRGYTEAFF. In DNA form, the CDR3 reads TGTGCCAGCAGGGGGTACACTGAAGCTTTCTTT.

A note on this clonotype: A read error may be the cause here, since a much bigger clone is one base away. CDR3 sequence (DNA): TGTGCCAGCACCCTTCAGGCGGGGAGCACTGAAGCTTTCTTT. Translating it yields CASTLQAGSTEAFF. This sequence joins TRBV12-3 or TRBV12-4 and TRBJ1-1; D not certain. The CDR3 extends over 14 amino acids. V was pared by 7 bases and J by 4 bases, with 16 bases between.

This clonotype was recorded many times. V usage is TRBV5-1 and J usage is TRBJ2-7; 7 bases agree with TRBD2. V gave up 1 base and J gave up 4 bases; unmatched junction bases: 8. The CDR3 consists of 15 residues. Germline CDR1 reads SGHRS; CDR2 reads YFSETQ. Here the CDR3 reads CASSLFSGEGYEQYF. CDR3 nucleotides: TGCGCCAGCAGCTTGTTCTCCGGGGAGGGATACGAGCAGTACTTC.

About this clonotype: One end of the junction varies from germline; a read error may be responsible. J is TRBJ2-1 and V is TRBV5-1, with 9 bases aligning to TRBD2. Germline loops: CDR1 SGHRS, CDR2 YFSETQ. The CDR3 contains 15 residues. The DNA for the CDR3 is TGCGCCAGCAGCCCGGGACTAGCTGAGTACAGTGAGCAGTTCTTC. Residues: CASSPGLAEYSEQFF. Using reference TRBV5-1 and TRBJ2-1 for the parts outside the CDR3, the full variable domain is KAGVTQTPRYLIKTRGQQVTLSCSPISGHRSVSWYQQTPGQGLQFLFEYFSETQRNKGNFPGRFSGRQFSNSRSEMNVSTLELGDSALYLCASSPGLAEYSEQFFGPGTRLTVL.

CDR3 DNA: TGCAGCGTCGCCCATGAGGTCCTACGAGAGCAGTACTTC. Protein: CSVAHEVLREQYF. This rearrangement joins TRBV29-1 to TRBJ2-7; D call uncertain. Trimming took off 6 bases at V and 7 bases at J, with 19 bases between the two ends. Germline V lookup: CDR1 SQVTM, CDR2 ANQGSEA. The CDR3 covers 13 residues.

This clonotype was seen many times. This chain's CDR3 is CASSLLWAAVDSGANVLTF. In DNA, the CDR3 is TGTGCCAGCAGCCTTCTCTGGGCAGCCGTTGACTCTGGGGCCAACGTCCTGACTTTC. V usage is TRBV14 and J usage is TRBJ2-6; the D is unclear. The CDR3 spans 19 residues. CDR1 is SGHDN, CDR2 FVKESK, per germline. Trimming removed 4 bases at V and 0 bases at J, with 19 bases between.

Turning to this clonotype: Possible read error: a much larger clone is one base away. This chain uses TRBV12-5 with TRBJ1-1, with D perhaps TRBD1 (5 bases). Germline CDR1 is LGHNT and CDR2 is FRNRAP. The CDR3 length is 13 residues. CDR3 in amino acids: CASIGQMYTEAFF. The CDR3 nucleotides are TGTGCCAGCATAGGACAAATGTACACTGAAGCTTTCTTT.